The 4 T cell receptor beta chains in this list originate from one sample, sequenced in a study of cytomegalovirus exposure and HLA in healthy donors (dated by TCRdb to about 2017). To prepare the library, the immunoSEQ multiplex PCR assay was applied. The multiplex PCR relied on a mix of 60 forward primers for TCR Vbeta segments and 13 reverse primers for TCR Jbeta segments. In its TCRdb copy, this immuneACCESS table keeps in-frame sequences only and misses some clones. Where compared with another copy, unresolved V genes explain less than half of these, and the others have no known cause. In this sample the table shows 150,000 to 200,000 clones, 60% to 80% of which occur a single time. Around 1.4% of the sample goes to the ten largest clones. Sequencing was done on a sample of PBMCs. The receptors shown here come from a male donor in good health and CMV-seronegative.

With regard to this clone: The same CDR3 arises from other DNA sequences in this sample as well. V usage is TRBV7-2 and J usage is TRBJ2-3; weak D call: TRBD1 (6 bases). The CDR3 has 14 amino acids. V lost 1 base to trimming and J lost 4 bases, with 9 bases between them. CDR1 SGHTA and CDR2 FQGNSA come from the germline V gene. This CDR3 reads CASSLVAGADTQYF. The CDR3 nucleotides read TGTGCCAGCAGCTTAGTGGCAGGGGCAGATACGCAGTATTTT.

The chain combines TRBV5-1 with TRBJ1-2; 7 bases align to TRBD1. V shed 4 bases, J shed 4 bases, and the junction held 4 bases outside the gene matches. Germline V lookup: CDR1 SGHRS, CDR2 YFSETQ. The CDR3 loop spans 13 amino acids. CDR3 coding DNA: TGCGCCAGCAGCCTGACAGGGCTCTATGGCTACACCTTC. As protein: CASSLTGLYGYTF.

The V and J genes are TRBV30 and TRBJ1-1, with TRBD1 as a possible D gene (6 bases). Germline V gene sequence: CDR1 GTSNPN, CDR2 SVGIG (reference sequence). This CDR3 contains 12 residues. As DNA, the CDR3 is TGTGGCCTGGCCCAGGGGTCCACTGAAGCTTTCTTT. This sequence encodes CGLAQGSTEAFF. Using reference TRBV30 and TRBJ1-1 for the parts outside the CDR3, the full variable domain is SQTIHQWPATLVQPVGSPLSLECTVEGTSNPNLYWYRQAAGRGLQLLFYSVGIGQISSEVPQNLSASRPQDRQFILSSKKLLLSDSGFYLCGLAQGSTEAFFGQGTRLTVV.

As regards this clone: The sample carries other DNA sequences with the same CDR3. The J gene is TRBJ1-2, the V gene TRBV11-2; 7 bases are shared with TRBD1. The CDR3 runs to 15 residues. Trimming at V came to 6 bases and at J to 5 bases, leaving 12 bases not matched to a gene. Germline-derived CDR1 and CDR2 are SGHAT and FQNNGV. The CDR3 sequence: CASSLVQGGGYGYTF. CDR3 DNA sequence: TGTGCCAGCAGTTTGGTGCAGGGGGGAGGATATGGCTACACCTTC.